The 20 T cell receptor beta chains below come from one sample, sequenced in a study of T cells in Graves' hyperthyroidism and ophthalmopathy. Amplification yielded TCR beta CDR3 regions, with RNA transcripts as the source. During a first-round RT-PCR of the TCR CDR3, the HTBI primer set was used. MiXCR, applied by TCRdb to the multiplex PCR reads, yields one record per CDR3 protein. Of around 600,000 distinct CDR3 sequences listed, roughly 15% are singletons. Sequencing was carried out using blood. The receptors derive from a woman aged 45-59 years with Graves' ophthalmopathy.

In this sample, this clonotype turned up many times. The chain links TRBV20-1 to TRBJ1-2; TRBD1 is a possible D gene (5 bases). With 1 base removed from V and 8 bases from J, the gap between germline ends came to 11 bases. The CDR3 length is 12 residues. The V gene's germline CDR1 is DFQATT and CDR2 SNEGSKA (reference sequence). The DNA of the CDR3 is TGCAGTGCTAGAGGAACAGGACTGGGCTACACCTTC. It encodes CSARGTGLGYTF.

A few counts support this clonotype. CDR3 nucleotides: TGCGCCAGCAGCCAAGAAGGGATCGAAGCAAGCCAGAAGTACGAGCAGTACTTC. Its translation: CASSQEGIEASQKYEQYF. This chain links TRBV4-1 with TRBJ2-7, with unresolved D. Germline CDR1 and CDR2: MGHRA and YSYEKL. The CDR3 consists of 18 residues. The V gene lost 0 bases and the J gene lost 4 bases, with 22 bases spanning the gap.

This clonotype appeared many times. The J gene is TRBJ2-5, the V gene TRBV29-1; TRBD2 agrees at 14 bases. CDR3 size: 14 residues. CDR1 is SQVTM, CDR2 ANQGSEA, per germline. Unmatched junction bases numbered 3, after V lost 5 bases and J lost 4 bases. The CDR3 nucleotides read TGCAGCGTTACTGGACTAGCGGGAGGAGAGACCCAGTACTTC. It yields the protein CSVTGLAGGETQYF.

This clonotype appeared many times. The chain couples TRBV7-9 to TRBJ2-7; D may match TRBD1 or TRBD2 (5 bases each). The V gene's germline CDR1 is SEHNR and CDR2 FQNEAQ (reference sequence). The V gene lost 0 bases and the J gene lost 6 bases, with 12 bases spanning the gap. The CDR3 contains 14 residues. As DNA, the CDR3 is TGTGCCAGCAGCTTAGCGGGCAGGGCGGGCGAGCAGTACTTC. Protein sequence: CASSLAGRAGEQYF.

This clonotype was observed at least ten times. The V gene is TRBV7-9, the J gene TRBJ2-2, with 9 bases lining up with TRBD1. This CDR3 is 18 amino acids long. The junction had 9 bases not matched to a gene; V was cut back by 1 base and J by 3 bases. CDR1 is SEHNR and CDR2 is FQNEAQ in the germline V gene (reference sequence). The CDR3: CASSLVSGTGSDTGELFF. CDR3 bases: TGTGCCAGCAGCTTAGTATCCGGGACAGGGTCCGACACCGGGGAGCTGTTTTTT.

This clonotype was counted a few times. Being one base from a much bigger clone, this may be a read error. J is TRBJ2-1 and V is TRBV28, with D possibly being TRBD2 (5 bases). CDR1 and CDR2 (germline): MDHEN, SYDVKM. Trimming cost V 7 bases and J 5 bases, with 18 bases left between them. This CDR3 is built from 15 residues. CDR3 DNA sequence: TGTGCCAGCACCCCCGCTACCCGCGGGCACAATGAGCAGTTCTTC. This translates into CASTPATRGHNEQFF.

This clonotype was counted ten times or more. This rearrangement joins TRBV19 to TRBJ2-5, with 9 positions matching TRBD2. This CDR3 contains 14 residues. The J segment lost 3 bases and the V segment lost 3 bases, leaving 2 bases of the junction unmatched. The germline V gene encodes CDR1 LNHDA and CDR2 SQIVND (reference sequence). CDR3 sequence: CASSIVAGEETQYF. The CDR3 nucleotides are TGTGCCAGTAGTATCGTAGCGGGAGAAGAGACCCAGTACTTC.

At least ten counts were recorded for this clonotype. This chain connects TRBV30 to TRBJ2-5, with 8 bases aligning to TRBD2. Germline V gene sequence: CDR1 GTSNPN, CDR2 SVGIG (reference sequence). The length of the CDR3 is 15 residues. With V trimmed by 1 base and J by 5 bases, 9 bases remained unmatched. CDR3 region: CAWSGASGYGETQYF. In nucleotides, the CDR3 is TGTGCCTGGAGTGGGGCTAGCGGGTATGGGGAGACCCAGTACTTC. Full variable domain (rest looked up from reference TRBV30 and TRBJ2-5): SQTIHQWPATLVQPVGSPLSLECTVEGTSNPNLYWYRQAAGRGLQLLFYSVGIGQISSEVPQNLSASRPQDRQFILSSKKLLLSDSGFYLCAWSGASGYGETQYFGPGTRLLVL.

In this sample, this clonotype turned up many times. V is TRBV5-1 and J is TRBJ2-3; D ambiguous. V was clipped by 1 base and J by 0 bases, with 15 bases between them. The CDR3 consists of 17 residues. Germline lookup yields CDR1 SGHRS and CDR2 YFSETQ. The CDR3 sequence is CASSLRSLLASTDTQYF. CDR3 in DNA: TGCGCCAGCAGCTTGCGGAGTCTATTAGCTAGCACAGATACGCAGTATTTT.

The chain employs TRBV20-1 and TRBJ1-4; D ambiguous. Looked up from germline, CDR1 is DFQATT and CDR2 is SNEGSKA (reference sequence). CDR3 size: 13 residues. The V gene lost 0 bases and the J gene lost 8 bases, with 10 bases spanning the gap. This chain's CDR3 is CSAREPNGEKLFF. In nucleotides, the CDR3 is TGCAGTGCTAGAGAGCCGAACGGGGAAAAACTGTTTTTT.

The chain recombines TRBV27 with TRBJ1-6; tentatively, D is TRBD1 (5 bases). V dropped 1 base and J dropped 2 bases, with 12 bases sitting between them. Per the germline V gene, CDR1 is MNHEY and CDR2 is SMNVEV (reference sequence). The CDR3 is 17 residues long. The CDR3 sequence: CASSLLGRVTYNSPLHF. The DNA for the CDR3 is TGTGCCAGCAGTTTATTGGGCAGGGTCACCTATAATTCACCCCTCCACTTT.

This clonotype came up once. The CDR3 reads CASSVSLAGGPMDEQYF. In DNA, the CDR3 is TGTGCCAGCAGCGTAAGTCTAGCGGGAGGGCCGATGGACGAGCAGTACTTC. This rearrangement joins TRBV9 to TRBJ2-7, with 12 positions matching TRBD2. CDR3 size: 17 residues. Germline V CDR1 and CDR2: SGDLS, YYNGEE. After removal of 1 base from V and 5 bases from J, the junction contained 10 bases not matched to a gene.

This sequence joins TRBV5-6 and TRBJ1-1; D possibly corresponds to TRBD1 (6 bases). In germline, CDR1 is SGHDT, CDR2 YYEEEE. The CDR3 covers 13 residues. Trimming removed 7 bases at V and 4 bases at J, with 14 bases between. In DNA form, the CDR3 reads TGTGCCAGCCTGGACAGTTTGGGCACTGAAGCTTTCTTT. This gives the protein CASLDSLGTEAFF.

The genes are TRBV9 and TRBJ2-3; D uncertain. CDR1 and CDR2 from the germline V gene are SGDLS and YYNGEE. Trimming cost V 4 bases and J 6 bases, with 9 bases left between them. This CDR3 comprises 12 residues. The CDR3 reads CASSLHLDTQYF. CDR3 DNA: TGTGCCAGCAGCCTACATCTCGATACGCAGTATTTT. The full variable domain, with the rest looked up from reference TRBV9 and TRBJ2-3, is DSGVTQTPKHLITATGQRVTLRCSPRSGDLSVYWYQQSLDQGLQFLIQYYNGEERAKGNILERFSAQQFPDLHSELNLSSLELGDSALYFCASSLHLDTQYFGPGTRLTVL.

This clonotype was observed at least ten times. The V gene is TRBV28, the J gene TRBJ2-1; possibly TRBD1 for D (6 bases). V lost 4 bases, J lost 4 bases, and 26 bases lay in between. The germline gives CDR1 MDHEN, CDR2 SYDVKM. This CDR3 has 19 amino acids. The CDR3 loop is CASSSTGTYDWVEYNEQFF. CDR3 coding DNA: TGTGCCAGCAGTTCAACCGGGACATACGACTGGGTGGAGTACAATGAGCAGTTCTTC.

This clonotype was observed at least ten times. The gene calls are TRBV5-6 and TRBJ2-3, with 14 bases lining up with TRBD2. CDR1 and CDR2 from the germline V gene are SGHDT and YYEEEE. V lost 4 bases and J lost 5; bases outside the gene matches: 6. This CDR3 has 16 amino acids. As DNA, the CDR3 is TGTGCCAGCAGCCCGGGACTAGCGGGAGCAATAGATACGCAGTATTTT. Encoded protein: CASSPGLAGAIDTQYF.

This clonotype was recorded a few times. The rearrangement uses TRBV5-8 and TRBJ2-5, with TRBD1 matching 9 bases. The CDR3 is 17 amino acids. After removal of 4 bases from V and 5 bases from J, the junction contained 15 bases not matched to a gene. Germline-derived CDR1 and CDR2 are SGHTS and YDEGEE. Here the CDR3 reads CASSKLYFRDREETQYF. CDR3 in DNA: TGTGCCAGCAGCAAACTCTACTTCCGGGACAGGGAGGAGACCCAGTACTTC. Variable domain in full (rest from reference TRBV5-8 and TRBJ2-5): EAGVTQSPTHLIKTRGQQATLRCSPISGHTSVYWYQQALGLGLQFLLWYDEGEERNRGNFPPRFSGRQFPNYSSELNVNALELEDSALYLCASSKLYFRDREETQYFGPGTRLLVL.

Ten or more counts support this clonotype. The V gene is TRBV24-1, the J gene TRBJ2-3; 8 bases fit TRBD2. Per germline, CDR1 KGHDR and CDR2 SFDVKD. The CDR3 contains 15 residues. V shed 4 bases and J 2 bases; nucleotides not matched to a gene: 4. The DNA of the CDR3 is TGTGCCACCAGTGACCGGACTAGCCTCACAGATACGCAGTATTTT. Translation: CATSDRTSLTDTQYF.

This clonotype was detected ten times or more. V gene TRBV20-1 combines with J gene TRBJ2-4, with D perhaps matching TRBD1 (5 bases). Per the germline V gene, CDR1 is DFQATT and CDR2 is SNEGSKA (reference sequence). Trimming cost V 4 bases and J 2 bases, with 9 bases left between them. This CDR3 has 13 residues. The CDR3 is CSATGLTKNIQYF. Here the CDR3 DNA reads TGCAGTGCTACAGGGTTAACCAAAAACATTCAGTACTTC.

This clonotype was observed a few times. The chain has TRBV20-1 and TRBJ2-3; maybe TRBD2 (6 bases). This CDR3 is 14 amino acids long. Trimming shortened V by 0 bases and J by 14 bases, and 21 bases separated the two germline ends. The germline gives CDR1 DFQATT, CDR2 SNEGSKA (reference sequence). The CDR3 DNA follows: TGCAGTGCTAGAGATGTTGCTGGGACTCCTATGGTGTATTTT. Encoded protein: CSARDVAGTPMVYF.